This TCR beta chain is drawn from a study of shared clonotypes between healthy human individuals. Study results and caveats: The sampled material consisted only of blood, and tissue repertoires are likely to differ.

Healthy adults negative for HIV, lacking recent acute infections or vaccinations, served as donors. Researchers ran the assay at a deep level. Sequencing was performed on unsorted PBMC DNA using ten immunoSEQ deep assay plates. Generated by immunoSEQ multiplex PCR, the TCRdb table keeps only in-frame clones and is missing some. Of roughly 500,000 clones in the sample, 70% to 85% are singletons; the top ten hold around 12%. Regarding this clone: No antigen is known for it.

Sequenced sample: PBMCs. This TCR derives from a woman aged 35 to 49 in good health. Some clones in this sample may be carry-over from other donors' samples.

The CDR3 spells CASSSGTGNEKLFF. The CDR3 nucleotides read TGCGCCAGCAGCTCCGGGACAGGGAATGAAAAACTGTTTTTT. The V call is TRBV4-1, the J call TRBJ1-4, with 9 bases that match TRBD1. The CDR3 runs to 14 residues. J lost 5 bases, V lost 5 bases, and 3 bases had no gene match. Germline V gene lookup returns CDR1 MGHRA and CDR2 YSYEKL.